One and the same sample provided the 27 T cell receptor beta chains below, sequenced in a study of cytomegalovirus exposure and HLA in healthy donors. Both 60 Vbeta primers and 13 Jbeta primers went into the PCR. The method was immunoSEQ multiplex PCR; TCRdb's version includes in-frame clones alone and lacks a portion of them. The table lists about 160,000 clones. The specimen sequenced was PBMCs. The receptors were sampled from a woman between 55 and 75 years old in good health and CMV-seronegative.

Points on this clone: The germline gene is not matched at one end of the junction; a read error may be the cause. The V and J genes are TRBV6-5 and TRBJ1-5, with D tentatively TRBD1 (6 bases). Germline values: CDR1 MNHEY, CDR2 SVGAGI. CDR3 length: 15 residues. This CDR3 reads CTSSYQGQPNQPQHF. CDR3 DNA: TGTACCAGCAGTTATCAAGGACAGCCCAATCAGCCCCAGCATTTT.

V gene TRBV25-1 combines with J gene TRBJ2-5, with 12 bases fitting TRBD2. The tail of the sequence fits TRBJ2-7 better, so the J call may be wrong. Per the germline V gene, CDR1 is MGHDK and CDR2 is SYGVNS. The CDR3 contains 15 residues. Written as DNA, the CDR3 is TGTGCCAGCAGTATAGCGGGACTAGCGGGCCACGAGCAGTACTTC. It yields the protein CASSIAGLAGHEQYF.

J is TRBJ1-4 and V is TRBV19; D not certain. Per germline, CDR1 LNHDA and CDR2 SQIVND (reference sequence). This CDR3 contains 15 residues. V lost 1 base to trimming and J lost 8 bases, with 14 bases between them. The CDR3 DNA sequence: TGTGCCAGTAGTATAGGCGGGTCCGGCAGGGAAAAACTGTTTTTT. The encoded protein is CASSIGGSGREKLFF.

The chain couples TRBV2 to TRBJ1-1, with TRBD1 identical over 7 bases. The junction had 3 bases not matched to a gene; V was cut back by 4 bases and J by 1 base. The CDR3 loop spans 14 amino acids. Per the germline V gene, CDR1 is SNHLY and CDR2 is FYNNEI. The CDR3 region has the DNA TGTGCCAGCAGTGGACAGGGATGGAACACTGAAGCTTTCTTT. Translating gives CASSGQGWNTEAFF.

The chain recombines TRBV7-9 with TRBJ1-1, with D possibly being TRBD1 (6 bases). Looked up from germline, CDR1 is SEHNR and CDR2 is FQNEAQ (reference sequence). The CDR3 has 14 amino acids. V dropped 5 bases and J dropped 2 bases, with 12 bases sitting between them. The CDR3 nucleotides are TGTGCCAGCAGCCTTGGACAGACTAACACTGAAGCTTTCTTT. It encodes CASSLGQTNTEAFF.

The chain combines TRBV10-3 with TRBJ1-2; D gene unclear. Germline lookup yields CDR1 ENHRY and CDR2 SYGVKD. V shed 7 bases and J shed 7 bases, with 16 bases lying between them. The CDR3 totals 13 residues. As DNA, the CDR3 is TGTGCCATCACCGGAGGGCCCACTGGTGGCTACACCTTC. Its translation: CAITGGPTGGYTF.

The gene calls are TRBV13 and TRBJ1-2; 7 positions match TRBD1. V gave up 3 bases and J gave up 7 bases; unmatched junction bases: 8. Germline V gene sequence: CDR1 PRHDT, CDR2 FYEKMQ (reference sequence). The CDR3 covers 14 residues. Here the CDR3 DNA reads TGTGCCAGCAGCTTCGCAGGGGGACGTGGTGGCTACACCTTC. It encodes CASSFAGGRGGYTF.

This rearrangement joins TRBV5-6 to TRBJ2-6; TRBD2 might be the D (5 bases). CDR3 length: 15 amino acids. Germline values: CDR1 SGHDT, CDR2 YYEEEE. Deletions cut 6 bases from V and 1 base from J, with 11 bases between. The CDR3 sequence is CASNLIASGANVLTF. The CDR3 nucleotides are TGTGCCAGCAACCTTATAGCGTCTGGGGCCAACGTCCTGACTTTC.

V is TRBV5-4 and J is TRBJ2-3; TRBD2 matches 12 bases. CDR3 length equals 15 residues. Germline V gene sequence: CDR1 SGHNT, CDR2 YYREEE (reference sequence). J gave up 3 bases and V 4 bases, and 3 bases lay outside the gene matches. CDR3 DNA: TGTGCCAGCAGCCCCACTAGCGGGAGGACAGATACGCAGTATTTT. Protein product: CASSPTSGRTDTQYF.

The chain employs TRBV19 and TRBJ2-1; 10 positions agree with TRBD2. Germline V gene sequence: CDR1 LNHDA, CDR2 SQIVND (reference sequence). Trimming cost V 4 bases and J 2 bases; bases outside gene matches: 2. The CDR3 consists of 15 residues. The CDR3 DNA follows: TGTGCCAGTAGTACGCTAGCGGGGGCCTACAATGAGCAGTTCTTC. Its protein product is CASSTLAGAYNEQFF.

With regard to this clone: The sample holds other DNA sequences that translate to the same CDR3. The gene calls are TRBV15 and TRBJ2-1, with 14 positions matching TRBD2. The length of the CDR3 is 16 residues. The germline gives CDR1 LNHNV, CDR2 YYDKDF (reference sequence). The junction had 2 bases not matched to a gene; V was cut back by 1 base and J by 6 bases. The CDR3 bases are TGTGCCACCAGCAGAGCGGGGACTAGCGGGGGCAATGAGCAGTTCTTC. This sequence encodes CATSRAGTSGGNEQFF.

The CDR3, as DNA: TGTGCCAGCAGCCGCGGGGGGCGCCCCATCACAGATACGCAGTATTTT. It specifies CASSRGGRPITDTQYF. This chain uses TRBV5-5 with TRBJ2-3; 8 nucleotides line up with TRBD2. J lost 2 bases, V lost 4 bases, and 9 bases had no gene match. The CDR3 runs 16 residues. Germline V gene sequence: CDR1 SGHKS, CDR2 YYEKEE (reference sequence).

The rearrangement uses TRBV5-1 and TRBJ2-7; TRBD1 might be the D (5 bases). V was cut by 0 bases and J by 3 bases, with 7 bases left in between. CDR3 size: 13 residues. Germline V gene data show CDR1 as SGHRS and CDR2 as YFSETQ. The CDR3 region is CASSLGGDYEQYF. CDR3 nucleotide sequence: TGCGCCAGCAGCTTGGGGGGCGACTACGAGCAGTACTTC.

The rearrangement links TRBV18 to TRBJ2-1; the D gene is possibly TRBD2 (6 bases). There are 16 residues in the CDR3. V lost 2 bases and J 8 bases, leaving 19 bases between the germline ends. Germline CDR1 KGHSH, CDR2 LQKENI. The CDR3 DNA is TGTGCCAGCTCACCAGGGAGGCCCGTCGGGAGCGATGAGCAGTTCTTC. This encodes CASSPGRPVGSDEQFF. Full variable domain (rest looked up from reference TRBV18 and TRBJ2-1): NAGVMQNPRHLVRRRGQEARLRCSPMKGHSHVYWYRQLPEEGLKFMVYLQKENIIDESGMPKERFSAEFPKEGPSILRIQQVVRGDSAAYFCASSPGRPVGSDEQFFGPGTRLTVL.

The chain employs TRBV5-1 and TRBJ2-3; 8 bases map to TRBD1. In germline, CDR1 is SGHRS, CDR2 YFSETQ. V shed 4 bases and J 3 bases; nucleotides not matched to a gene: 1. The CDR3 has 13 amino acids. CDR3 sequence (DNA): TGCGCCAGCAGCGGACAGGGAACAGATACGCAGTATTTT. Its protein is CASSGQGTDTQYF.

V usage is TRBV4-3 and J usage is TRBJ2-5; the match to TRBD2 covers 9 bases. The J segment lost 3 bases and the V segment lost 3 bases, leaving 5 bases of the junction unmatched. Germline loops: CDR1 LGHNA, CDR2 YSLEER. The CDR3 spans 15 residues. CDR3 nucleotides: TGCGCCAGCAGCCAGGTGCCTAGCGGGGAAGAGACCCAGTACTTC. Translation: CASSQVPSGEETQYF.

The gene calls are TRBV6-5 and TRBJ2-7, with no clear D. Trimming left V 4 bases short and J 0 bases short, with 10 bases between. The length of the CDR3 is 14 residues. The germline V gene has CDR1 MNHEY and CDR2 SVGAGI. The CDR3 protein is CASSSSWASYEQYF. CDR3 nucleotide sequence: TGTGCCAGCAGTTCCTCTTGGGCCTCCTACGAGCAGTACTTC.

This chain links TRBV7-9 with TRBJ1-3; D remains unclear. The CDR3 spans 18 residues. Trimming shortened V by 5 bases and J by 0 bases, and 20 bases separated the two germline ends. Germline CDR1 SEHNR, CDR2 FQNEAQ (reference sequence). The CDR3 DNA reads as TGTGCCAGCAGCCCCTTCTGGCAGGATCCCACCTCTGGAAACACCATATATTTT. Its translation: CASSPFWQDPTSGNTIYF. Supplemented by reference TRBV7-9 and TRBJ1-3, the full variable domain reads DTGVSQNPRHKITKRGQNVTFRCDPISEHNRLYWYRQTLGQGPEFLTYFQNEAQLEKSRLLSDRFSAERPKGSFSTLEIQRTEQGDSAMYLCASSPFWQDPTSGNTIYFGEGSWLTVV.

This chain links TRBV7-3 with TRBJ1-4; 7 bases are a match to TRBD1. V shed 0 bases and J 6 bases; nucleotides not matched to a gene: 4. Germline V gene sequence: CDR1 SGHTA, CDR2 FQGTGA. The CDR3 consists of 15 residues. The CDR3 region is CASSLTGQTYEKLFF. CDR3 sequence (DNA): TGTGCCAGCAGCTTAACGGGACAGACCTATGAAAAACTGTTTTTT.

The chain has TRBV7-9 and TRBJ1-3; D remains unclear. V lost 1 base and J 2 bases, leaving 12 bases between the germline ends. The CDR3 loop spans 16 amino acids. In germline, CDR1 is SEHNR, CDR2 FQNEAQ (reference sequence). The CDR3 nucleotides are TGTGCCAGCAGCTTAGGAGGGAGTAGGGCTGGAAACACCATATATTTT. This gives the protein CASSLGGSRAGNTIYF.

V is TRBV2 and J is TRBJ1-2; TRBD1 agrees at 7 bases. The CDR3 loop spans 14 amino acids. V trimming: 9 bases; J trimming: 2 bases; junction bases outside the gene matches: 9. The germline V gene has CDR1 SNHLY and CDR2 FYNNEI. This CDR3 is CASKPGQLNYGYTF. DNA for the CDR3: TGTGCCAGTAAGCCGGGACAGCTAAACTATGGCTACACCTTC.

Comments on this clone: One end of the junction varies from germline; a read error may be responsible. This chain joins TRBV4-3 and TRBJ2-1; 11 bases fit TRBD2. Germline CDR1 is LGHNA and CDR2 is YSLEER. This CDR3 is 15 amino acids long. Written as DNA, the CDR3 is TGCGCCAGCAGCGAAGACAGACTAGCGGGGTCCGCGCAGTTCTTC. This codes for CASSEDRLAGSAQFF.

This rearrangement joins TRBV5-1 to TRBJ1-2; TRBD1 matches at 7 bases. From germline, CDR1 is SGHRS and CDR2 YFSETQ. This CDR3 has 14 residues. V lost 4 bases and J lost 5; bases outside the gene matches: 8. CDR3 in DNA: TGCGCCAGCAGCCCCGGACAGGTGGTGTATGGCTACACCTTC. This gives the protein CASSPGQVVYGYTF.

J is TRBJ1-5 and V is TRBV7-6; 7 nucleotides agree with TRBD1. The CDR3 totals 15 residues. V gave up 1 base and J gave up 6 bases; unmatched junction bases: 6. Germline-derived CDR1 and CDR2 are SGHVS and FNYEAQ. This CDR3 is CASSLGTGLIQPQHF. The CDR3 DNA reads as TGTGCCAGCAGCTTAGGGACAGGCCTCATTCAGCCCCAGCATTTT.

The V call is TRBV7-2, the J call TRBJ1-3, with TRBD1 identical over 8 bases. The length of the CDR3 is 16 residues. The germline V gene has CDR1 SGHTA and CDR2 FQGNSA. J lost 0 bases, V lost 1 base, and 2 bases had no gene match. CDR3 sequence: CASSLDRGFSGNTIYF. The CDR3, as DNA: TGTGCCAGCAGCTTAGACAGGGGGTTCTCTGGAAACACCATATATTTT. Full variable domain (remainder filled in from reference TRBV7-2 and TRBJ1-3): GAGVSQSPSNKVTEKGKDVELRCDPISGHTALYWYRQSLGQGLEFLIYFQGNSAPDKSGLPSDRFSAERTGGSVSTLTIQRTQQEDSAVYLCASSLDRGFSGNTIYFGEGSWLTVV.

The chain has TRBV6-4 and TRBJ1-2; perhaps TRBD1 as D (5 bases). This CDR3 comprises 14 residues. The ends were cut back, 6 bases at V and 4 bases at J, with 15 bases in the middle. From germline, CDR1 is MRHNA and CDR2 SNTAGT. DNA for the CDR3: TGTGCCAGCAGCGAGACAGTAAGAGCCTATGGCTACACCTTC. It codes for CASSETVRAYGYTF.

The chain recombines TRBV11-3 with TRBJ2-3, with 7 bases aligning to TRBD2. Per the germline V gene, CDR1 is SGHNT and CDR2 is YENEEA. With V trimmed by 0 bases and J by 6 bases, 3 bases remained unmatched. The CDR3 has 14 amino acids. The CDR3 DNA reads TGTGCCAGCAGCTTAGATCGGGGGGTGGATACGCAGTATTTT. Translated, it gives CASSLDRGVDTQYF.